Sequencing of this TCR beta chain was carried out in a study of T cells expressing NK-cell markers. General study findings and limits: The same clonotypes also predominated in the CD3+CD56-NKG2C+ fraction of several donors.

Germline V gene lookup returns CDR1 LGHDT and CDR2 YNNKEL (reference sequence). The CDR3 has 15 residues. On this clonotype: Its antigen is still unknown.

From its re-call of the 5' RACE reads, TCRdb lists each CDR3 protein once, without DNA. Reported are about 260,000 distinct CDR3 sequences; the ten largest clones contain approximately 0.41%. The source is a man younger than 30 in good health. V usage is TRBV3-1 and J usage is TRBJ2-1; the D call of TRBD2 rests on TCRdb alone, since no DNA is present to check it. The sequenced sample consisted of blood T cells: a sorted CD56 or NKG2C T cell subset, CD4+ or CD8+ T cells, or bulk PBMC T cells (not recorded which). This CDR3 reads CASSRSPSRGNEQFF.